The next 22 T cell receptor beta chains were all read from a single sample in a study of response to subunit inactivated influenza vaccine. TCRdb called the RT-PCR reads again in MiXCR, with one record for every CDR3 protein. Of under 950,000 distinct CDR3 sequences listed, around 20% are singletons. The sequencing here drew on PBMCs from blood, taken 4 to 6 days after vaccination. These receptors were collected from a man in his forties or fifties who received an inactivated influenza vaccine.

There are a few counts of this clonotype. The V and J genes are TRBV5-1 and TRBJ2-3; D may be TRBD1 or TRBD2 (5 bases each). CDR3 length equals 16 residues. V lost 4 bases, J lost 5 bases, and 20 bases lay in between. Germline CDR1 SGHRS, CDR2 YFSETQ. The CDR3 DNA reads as TGCGCCAGCAGCGGGGGAGACCTTGCGGGTAGAGATACGCAGTATTTT. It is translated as CASSGGDLAGRDTQYF.

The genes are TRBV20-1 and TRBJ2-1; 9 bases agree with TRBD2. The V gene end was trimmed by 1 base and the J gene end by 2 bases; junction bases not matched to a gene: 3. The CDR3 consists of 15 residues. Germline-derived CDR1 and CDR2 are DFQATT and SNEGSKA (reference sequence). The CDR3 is CSARVAGGAYNEQFF. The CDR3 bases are TGCAGTGCTAGAGTGGCGGGGGGGGCCTACAATGAGCAGTTCTTC.

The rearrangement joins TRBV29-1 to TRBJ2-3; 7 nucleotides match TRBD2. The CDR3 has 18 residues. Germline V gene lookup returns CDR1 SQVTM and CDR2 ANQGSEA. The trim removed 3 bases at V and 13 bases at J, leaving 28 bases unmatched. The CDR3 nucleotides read TGCAGCGTTGAGGGACCATCCCCCGGGACTATCGGGATGGACTGGGAGTATTTT. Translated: CSVEGPSPGTIGMDWEYF.

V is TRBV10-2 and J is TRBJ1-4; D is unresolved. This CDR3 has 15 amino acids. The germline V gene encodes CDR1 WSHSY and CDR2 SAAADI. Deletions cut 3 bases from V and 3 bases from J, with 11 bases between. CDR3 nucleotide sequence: TGCGCCAGCAGTGAAAGGAGGAGGTCTAATGAAAAACTGTTTTTT. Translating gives CASSERRRSNEKLFF.

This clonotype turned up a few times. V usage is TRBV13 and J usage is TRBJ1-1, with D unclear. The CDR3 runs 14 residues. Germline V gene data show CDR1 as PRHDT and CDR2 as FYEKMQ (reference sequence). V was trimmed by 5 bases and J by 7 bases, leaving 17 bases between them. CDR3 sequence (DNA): TGTGCCAGCAGCCACCGGGGAGGATTTAGTGAAGCTTTCTTT. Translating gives CASSHRGGFSEAFF.

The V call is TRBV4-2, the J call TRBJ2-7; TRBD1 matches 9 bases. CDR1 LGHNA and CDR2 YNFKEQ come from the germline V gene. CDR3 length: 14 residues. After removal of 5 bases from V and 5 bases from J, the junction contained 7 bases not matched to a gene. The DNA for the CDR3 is TGTGCCAGCAGCTCCGGGACAGGGACGAACGAGCAGTACTTC. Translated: CASSSGTGTNEQYF.

CDR3 amino acids: CASSFGARGSNEQFF. The CDR3 nucleotides are TGTGCCAGCAGCTTTGGGGCTAGGGGCTCAAATGAGCAGTTCTTC. The chain uses TRBV13 and TRBJ2-1, with TRBD1 as a possible D gene (5 bases). Trimming pared 3 bases from V and 7 bases from J, leaving 16 bases between. The CDR3 spans 15 residues. The germline gives CDR1 PRHDT, CDR2 FYEKMQ (reference sequence).

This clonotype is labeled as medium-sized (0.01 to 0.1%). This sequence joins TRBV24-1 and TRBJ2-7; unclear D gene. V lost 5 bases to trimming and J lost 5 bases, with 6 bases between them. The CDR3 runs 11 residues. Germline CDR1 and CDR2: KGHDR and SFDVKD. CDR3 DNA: TGTGCCACCAGTGCAGGTCACGAGCAGTACTTC. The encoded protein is CATSAGHEQYF.

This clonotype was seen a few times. The CDR3 DNA sequence: TGTGCCAGCAGTCACACCCAGGGGCCCTACGAGCAGTACTTC. Amino acid sequence: CASSHTQGPYEQYF. The genes are TRBV6-2 or TRBV6-3 and TRBJ2-7, with a tentative D call TRBD1 (6 bases). Looked up from germline, CDR1 is MNHEY and CDR2 is SVGEGT. Trimming cost V 5 bases and J 2 bases, with 13 bases left between them. The CDR3 covers 14 residues.

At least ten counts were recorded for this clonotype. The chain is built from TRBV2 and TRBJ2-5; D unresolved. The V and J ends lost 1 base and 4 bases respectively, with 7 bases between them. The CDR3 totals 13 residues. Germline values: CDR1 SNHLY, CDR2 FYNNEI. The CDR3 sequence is CASSEERRETQYF. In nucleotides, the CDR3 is TGTGCCAGCAGTGAAGAGAGGAGAGAGACCCAGTACTTC. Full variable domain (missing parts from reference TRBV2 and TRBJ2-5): EPEVTQTPSHQVTQMGQEVILRCVPISNHLYFYWYRQILGQKVEFLVSFYNNEISEKSEIFDDQFSVERPDGSNFTLKIRSTKLEDSAMYFCASSEERRETQYFGPGTRLLVL.

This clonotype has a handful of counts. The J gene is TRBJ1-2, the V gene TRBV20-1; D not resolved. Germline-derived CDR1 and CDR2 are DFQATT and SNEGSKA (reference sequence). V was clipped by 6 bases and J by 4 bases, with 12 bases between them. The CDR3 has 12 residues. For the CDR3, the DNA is TGCAGTGCCTCGGGCGAGTTCTATGGCTACACCTTC. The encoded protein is CSASGEFYGYTF.

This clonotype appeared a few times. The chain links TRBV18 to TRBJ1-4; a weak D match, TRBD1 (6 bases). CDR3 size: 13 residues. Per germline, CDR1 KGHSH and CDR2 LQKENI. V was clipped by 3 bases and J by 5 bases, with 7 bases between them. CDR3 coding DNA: TGTGCCAGCTCACCTGGACAGAATGAAAAACTGTTTTTT. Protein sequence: CASSPGQNEKLFF.

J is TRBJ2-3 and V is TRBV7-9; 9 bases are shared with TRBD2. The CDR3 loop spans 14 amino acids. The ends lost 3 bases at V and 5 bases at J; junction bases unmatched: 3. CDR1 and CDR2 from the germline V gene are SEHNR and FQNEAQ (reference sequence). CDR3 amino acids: CASSFEREVDTQYF. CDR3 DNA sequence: TGTGCCAGCAGCTTCGAGCGGGAGGTAGATACGCAGTATTTT.

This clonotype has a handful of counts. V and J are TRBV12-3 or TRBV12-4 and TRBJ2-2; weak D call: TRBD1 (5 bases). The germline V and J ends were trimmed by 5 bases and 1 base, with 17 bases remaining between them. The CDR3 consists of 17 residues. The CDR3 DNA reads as TGTGCCAGCAGTCCGAGCGCTTGGGGCCGGAACACCGGGGAGCTGTTTTTT. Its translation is CASSPSAWGRNTGELFF.

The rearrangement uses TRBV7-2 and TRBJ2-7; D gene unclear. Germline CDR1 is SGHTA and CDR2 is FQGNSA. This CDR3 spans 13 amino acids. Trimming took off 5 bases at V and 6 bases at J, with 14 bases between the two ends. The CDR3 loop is CASSPALVTEQYF. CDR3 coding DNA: TGTGCCAGCAGCCCTGCTTTGGTAACCGAGCAGTACTTC.

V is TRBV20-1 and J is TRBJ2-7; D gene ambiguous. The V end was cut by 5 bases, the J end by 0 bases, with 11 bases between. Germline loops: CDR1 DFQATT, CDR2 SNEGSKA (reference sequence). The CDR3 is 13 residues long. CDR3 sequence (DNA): TGCAGTGCTCCGGCCGACTCCTCCTACGAGCAGTACTTC. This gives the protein CSAPADSSYEQYF.

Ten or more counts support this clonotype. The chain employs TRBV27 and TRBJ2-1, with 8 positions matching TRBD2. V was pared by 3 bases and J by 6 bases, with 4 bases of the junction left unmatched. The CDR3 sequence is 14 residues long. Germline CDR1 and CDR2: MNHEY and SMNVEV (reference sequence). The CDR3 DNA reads TGTGCCAGCAGTTTTTACGGGAGGGCCAATGAGCAGTTCTTC. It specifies CASSFYGRANEQFF.

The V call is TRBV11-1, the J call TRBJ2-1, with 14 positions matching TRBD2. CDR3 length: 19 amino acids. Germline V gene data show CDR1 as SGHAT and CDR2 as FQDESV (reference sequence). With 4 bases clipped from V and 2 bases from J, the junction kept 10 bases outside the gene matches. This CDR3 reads CASSYYRTSGGFTYNEQFF. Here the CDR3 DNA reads TGTGCCAGCAGCTATTACAGGACTAGCGGGGGGTTCACCTACAATGAGCAGTTCTTC.

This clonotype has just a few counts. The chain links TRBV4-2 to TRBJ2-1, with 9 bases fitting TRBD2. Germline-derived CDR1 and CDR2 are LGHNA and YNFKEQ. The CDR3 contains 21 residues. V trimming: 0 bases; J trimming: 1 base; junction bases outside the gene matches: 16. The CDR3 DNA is TGTGCCAGCAGCCAAGAACGGTGGCGGGAGGGGTACTTTAGTTCCTACAATGAGCAGTTCTTC. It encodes CASSQERWREGYFSSYNEQFF.

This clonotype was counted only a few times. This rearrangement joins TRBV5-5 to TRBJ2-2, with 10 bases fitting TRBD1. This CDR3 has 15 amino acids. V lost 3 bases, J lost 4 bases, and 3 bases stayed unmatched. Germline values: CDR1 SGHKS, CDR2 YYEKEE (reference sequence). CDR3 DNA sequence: TGTGCCAGCAGCTGGGGGGACAGGGGCACCGGGGAGCTGTTTTTT. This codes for CASSWGDRGTGELFF. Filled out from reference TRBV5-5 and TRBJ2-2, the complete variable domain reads DAGVTQSPTHLIKTRGQQVTLRCSPISGHKSVSWYQQVLGQGPQFIFQYYEKEERGRGNFPDRFSARQFPNYSSELNVNALLLGDSALYLCASSWGDRGTGELFFGEGSRLTVL.

Here the CDR3 DNA reads TGCGCCAGCAGCTTAGGGCCTAGCGAAGAGACCCAGTACTTC. It translates to CASSLGPSEETQYF. The chain links TRBV5-1 to TRBJ2-5; possibly TRBD2 for D (6 bases). Trimming took off 2 bases at V and 3 bases at J, with 11 bases between the two ends. CDR3 length: 14 residues. Per the germline V gene, CDR1 is SGHRS and CDR2 is YFSETQ.

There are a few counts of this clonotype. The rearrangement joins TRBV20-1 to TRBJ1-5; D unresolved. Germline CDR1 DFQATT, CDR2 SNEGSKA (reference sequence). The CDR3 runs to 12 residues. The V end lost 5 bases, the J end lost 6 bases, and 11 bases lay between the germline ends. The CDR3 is CSAGRTFQPQHF. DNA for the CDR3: TGCAGTGCTGGAAGGACCTTTCAGCCCCAGCATTTT.